This is a list of T cell receptor beta chains from one sample in a study of OX40 agonist ivuxolimab in advanced cancers. Measured with immunoSEQ multiplex PCR; TCRdb has only the in-frame clones, and not every one. Among about 36,000 clones listed, about 78% were seen once. The starting material was CD4+ or CD8+ T cells sorted from blood, obtained in a trial of the OX40 agonist ivuxolimab. The receptors were sampled from an adult with an advanced solid tumor such as melanoma, head and neck, liver or kidney cancer. Both conserved end residues are part of each CDR3. Each record gives: J gene, D gene, clone size, V gene, CDR3 DNA, CDR3 protein. A D gene is named only where the DNA matches it firmly. Clone size is given for some rows only: seen once, a few or many times, or a class if the clone is expanded.

>TRBJ2-3|TRBD2|NA|TRBV7-9
TGTGCCAGCAGCTTAACCGGACTAGCGGGAGGCACAGATACGCAGTATTTT
CASSLTGLAGGTDTQYF
>TRBJ2-1|NA|NA|TRBV30
TGTGCCTGGAGACCCGAATCGAGTATTGCCAATGAGCAGTTCTTC
CAWRPESSIANEQFF
>TRBJ2-2|TRBD1|NA|TRBV28
TGTGCCAGCTTGGACAGGGACACCGGGGAGCTGTTTTTT
CASLDRDTGELFF
>TRBJ1-1|TRBD1|few|TRBV28
TGTGCCAGCAGTCCCACCACAGGGGCGACTGAAGCTTTCTTT
CASSPTTGATEAFF
>TRBJ2-2|NA|NA|TRBV4-1
TGCGCCAGCAGACTAGGTCCCGACACCGGGGAGCTGTTTTTT
CASRLGPDTGELFF
>TRBJ2-3|NA|once|TRBV4-3
TGCGCCAGCAGCCAAGGCCCTGGGGGCACGGACGGAACAGATACGCAGTATTTT
CASSQGPGGTDGTDTQYF
>TRBJ2-3|NA|NA|TRBV19
TGTGCCAGTAGTATAGGTTGGGGAGATACGCAGTATTTT
CASSIGWGDTQYF
>TRBJ2-7|TRBD2|NA|TRBV29-1
TGCAGCGTTGACGGACTAGCGGGAGGCTACTACGAGCAGTACTTC
CSVDGLAGGYYEQYF
>TRBJ1-4|NA|few|TRBV9
TGTGCCAGCAGCGCGGGGGTGCGAGAGGAAAAACTGTTTTTT
CASSAGVREEKLFF
>TRBJ2-5|NA|once|TRBV6-5
TGTGCCAGCAGTTACCGGGACTCCGAAGAGACCCAGTACTTC
CASSYRDSEETQYF
>TRBJ2-1|TRBD2|NA|TRBV9
TGTGCCAGCAGCGCCGGGTTCGGAACTAGCGGAACTAATGAGCAGTTCTTC
CASSAGFGTSGTNEQFF
>TRBJ2-1|NA|NA|TRBV10-3
TGTGCCATCAGTCAGGGAAGCTATGAGCAGTTCTTC
CAISQGSYEQFF
>TRBJ2-1|NA|NA|TRBV2
TGTGCCAGCAGTGAAGTTACGGGCGGGGCCTACAATGAGCAGTTCTTC
CASSEVTGGAYNEQFF
>TRBJ2-7|TRBD1|NA|TRBV10-3
TGTGCCATCAGCGAAATCCGGGACAGGGGTTACGAGCAGTACTTC
CAISEIRDRGYEQYF
>TRBJ2-7|NA|NA|TRBV27
TGTGCCAGCAGTTCTGACGAGCAGTACTTC
CASSSDEQYF
>TRBJ1-4|TRBD1|NA|TRBV19
TGTGCCAGTAGTGCCGGGACAGCAACTAATGAAAAACTGTTTTTT
CASSAGTATNEKLFF
>TRBJ1-4|NA|NA|TRBV5-1
TGCGCCAGCAGCTTGGGGGACTCGGTTAATGAAAAACTGTTTTTT
CASSLGDSVNEKLFF
>TRBJ2-5|NA|NA|TRBV11-2
TGTGCCAGCAGCTTAGCAGGAGAGACCCAGTACTTC
CASSLAGETQYF
>TRBJ2-7|NA|NA|TRBV5-5
TGTGCCAGCAGCCCCGGATGGGGGCCCTACGAGCAGTACTTC
CASSPGWGPYEQYF
>TRBJ2-5|NA|NA|TRBV7-9
TGTGCCAGCAGCTTAGCGAAGGGGGAGGAGACCCAGTACTTC
CASSLAKGEETQYF
>TRBJ2-1|TRBD1|NA|TRBV9
TGTGCCAGCAGCGAGAAGACAGGGGGCTACAATGAGCAGTTCTTC
CASSEKTGGYNEQFF
>TRBJ2-1|TRBD1|NA|TRBV5-4
TGTGCCAGCAGCTACCGGACAGGGCTCGGTGAGCAGTTCTTC
CASSYRTGLGEQFF
>TRBJ2-7|NA|NA|TRBV4-1
TGCGCCAGCAGCCAACAGGACGGTACCTACGAGCAGTACTTC
CASSQQDGTYEQYF
>TRBJ2-1|NA|NA|TRBV6-5
TGTGCCAGCAGTTACTCGACCGGCCTGGAGCAGTTCTTC
CASSYSTGLEQFF
>TRBJ1-1|TRBD1|NA|TRBV6-6
TGTGCCAGCAGTTACTTAGACAGGGACACTGAAGCTTTCTTT
CASSYLDRDTEAFF
>TRBJ2-1|TRBD2|NA|TRBV5-6
TGTGCCAGCAGCCCGCCCGGGACTAGCGGGAGAGGTGAGCAGTTCTTC
CASSPPGTSGRGEQFF
>TRBJ2-1|NA|NA|TRBV2
TGTGCCAGCAGTGACGGGGTGTTTGGCGGTAACTCCTACAATGAGCAGTTCTTC
CASSDGVFGGNSYNEQFF
>TRBJ1-2|NA|NA|TRBV4-2
TGTGCCAGCAGCCAAGATGGGGGAAACTATGGCTACACCTTC
CASSQDGGNYGYTF
>TRBJ1-1|NA|NA|TRBV28
TGTGCCAGCAGTTTATCAGCAGAAGCTTTCTTT
CASSLSAEAFF
>TRBJ1-2|NA|once|TRBV28
TGTGCCAGCAGTTTCGGGACAAGCTATGGCTACACCTTC
CASSFGTSYGYTF
>TRBJ2-1|TRBD2|NA|TRBV4-1
TGCGCCAGCAGCCAAGAAGACCATAGCGGGAGGGTTTACAATGAGCAGTTCTTC
CASSQEDHSGRVYNEQFF
>TRBJ2-7|TRBD1|few|TRBV5-4
TGTGCCAGCAGCTCTCCGGGACAGGGCCTCTACGAGCAGTACTTC
CASSSPGQGLYEQYF
>TRBJ1-1|NA|NA|TRBV15
TGTGCCACCAGCCGACCAACGAACACTGAAGCTTTCTTT
CATSRPTNTEAFF
>TRBJ1-1|NA|NA|TRBV7-8
TGTGCCAGCAGCTTAGCTGCTCTTTACACTGAAGCTTTCTTT
CASSLAALYTEAFF
>TRBJ1-5|NA|few|TRBV4-1
TGCGCCAGCAGCCGACAACAGAATCCTAATCAGCCCCAGCATTTT
CASSRQQNPNQPQHF
>TRBJ2-7|TRBD1|NA|TRBV28
TGTGCCAGCAGTTTATCCAGGACAGGCTCCTACGAGCAGTACTTC
CASSLSRTGSYEQYF
>TRBJ1-4|NA|NA|TRBV6-4
TGTGCCAGCAGTGACTCTGTAGGCAGGGAAGATGAAAAACTGTTTTTT
CASSDSVGREDEKLFF
>TRBJ2-7|NA|NA|TRBV5-1
TGCGCCAGCAGCTTGGAGCGTTTCTACGAGCAGTACTTC
CASSLERFYEQYF
>TRBJ1-5|TRBD1|NA|TRBV27
TGTGCCAGCAGTTTAGCTTCAGGGGGTAGCAATCAGCCCCAGCATTTT
CASSLASGGSNQPQHF
>TRBJ2-3|NA|NA|TRBV27
TGTGCCAGCAGTTTAGGGACCCGCACAGATACGCAGTATTTT
CASSLGTRTDTQYF
>TRBJ2-2|TRBD2|NA|TRBV27
TGTGCCAGCAGTTTAGGGGGGGACACCGGGGAGCTGTTTTTT
CASSLGGDTGELFF
>TRBJ2-7|NA|NA|TRBV11-2
TGTGCCAGCAGCTTAGGTTCTAGCGCCGAGCAGTACTTC
CASSLGSSAEQYF
>TRBJ2-7|NA|once|TRBV1
TGCACCAGCAGCGGGGGGACTAGCGGAAGCTACGAGCAGTACTTC
CTSSGGTSGSYEQYF
>TRBJ2-2|NA|NA|TRBV11-3
TGTGCCAGCAGCTCAGACAGGAACACCGGGGAGCTGTTTTTT
CASSSDRNTGELFF
>TRBJ2-1|TRBD2|NA|TRBV27
TGTGCCAGCGGGACTAGCTCCTACAATGAGCAGTTCTTC
CASGTSSYNEQFF
>TRBJ2-7|NA|NA|TRBV5-1
TGCGCCAGCAGCTTGTTCACAGCCCCTAACTACGAGCAGTACTTC
CASSLFTAPNYEQYF
>TRBJ2-5|NA|NA|TRBV14
TGTGCCAGCAGCCAAACCGACCAAGAGACCCAGTACTTC
CASSQTDQETQYF
>TRBJ2-2|NA|NA|TRBV10-3
TGTGCCATCAGTGAACGAAGATTAGGAGGCGTCGACACCGGGGAGCTGTTTTTT
CAISERRLGGVDTGELFF
>TRBJ2-1|NA|once|TRBV5-4
TGTGCCAGCAGCCACCTCTACGTGGGCAATGAGCAGTTCTTC
CASSHLYVGNEQFF
>TRBJ2-1|NA|once|TRBV27
TGTGCCAGCAGAGTGGGGGGCTCCTACAATGAGCAGTTCTTC
CASRVGGSYNEQFF
>TRBJ2-7|TRBD1|NA|TRBV19
TGTGCCAGTAGTAGTGGGACAGGGGGCTACGAGCAGTACTTC
CASSSGTGGYEQYF
>TRBJ2-1|TRBD2|NA|TRBV28
TGTGCCAGCAGTTTAAGCTTTCGGCTAGCGGGCTCCTACAATGAGCAGTTCTTC
CASSLSFRLAGSYNEQFF
>TRBJ1-5|NA|NA|TRBV28
TGTGCCAGCAGTTCACTCTATCTAGGTCAGCCCCAGCATTTT
CASSSLYLGQPQHF
>TRBJ1-2|TRBD1|NA|TRBV6-1
TGTGCCAGCAGTCCCGGGCCGGGACAGGGGGTAGGCTACACCTTC
CASSPGPGQGVGYTF
>TRBJ2-1|NA|NA|TRBV5-6
TGTGCCAGCAGCTTGGGGAACAATGAGCAGTTCTTC
CASSLGNNEQFF
>TRBJ1-2|NA|NA|TRBV19
TGTGCCAGTTCTAGCAGACGGGGCGATGGCTACACCTTC
CASSSRRGDGYTF
>TRBJ2-7|NA|NA|TRBV6-1
TGTGCCAGCAGTGGAACCGACGGGTACGAGCAGTACTTC
CASSGTDGYEQYF